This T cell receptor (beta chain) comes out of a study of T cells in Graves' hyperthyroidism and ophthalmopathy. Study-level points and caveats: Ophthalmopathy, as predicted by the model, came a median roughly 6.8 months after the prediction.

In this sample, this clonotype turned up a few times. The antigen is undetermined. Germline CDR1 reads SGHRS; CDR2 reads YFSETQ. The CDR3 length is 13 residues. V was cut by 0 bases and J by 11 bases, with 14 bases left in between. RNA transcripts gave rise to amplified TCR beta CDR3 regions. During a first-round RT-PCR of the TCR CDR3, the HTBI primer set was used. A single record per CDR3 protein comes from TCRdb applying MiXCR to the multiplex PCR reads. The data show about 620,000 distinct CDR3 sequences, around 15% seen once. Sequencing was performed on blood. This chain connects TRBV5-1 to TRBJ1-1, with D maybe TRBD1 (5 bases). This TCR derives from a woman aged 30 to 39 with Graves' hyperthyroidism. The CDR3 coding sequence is TGCGCCAGCAGCTTGGAGGTGACCAGGGAGGCTTTCTTT. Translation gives CASSLEVTREAFF.